This T cell receptor (beta chain) appears in the sequencing data of a study of T cells in localized non-small cell lung cancer. Findings and caveats of the study: The tumor had only one region sequenced, so heterogeneity remains possible. The appearance of a median approximately 57 of the top 100 tumor clones was seen in adjacent lung.

As to this clone: What it binds is not known.

V was pared by 3 bases and J by 7 bases, with 7 bases of the junction left unmatched. CDR3 length: 16 residues. The germline gives CDR1 SGDLS, CDR2 YYNGEE. This table comes from immunoSEQ multiplex PCR, and its TCRdb copy is limited to in-frame clones, with some not included. The sample carries roughly 70,000 clones, about nine tenths recorded once. The clonotype was recovered from a male donor at least 60 years old with stage III squamous cell lung carcinoma. Sequencing used peripheral blood, obtained before any cancer treatment. V is TRBV9 and J is TRBJ2-1, with TRBD2 identical over 13 bases. CDR3 region: CASSGPLAGGPNEQFF. In DNA, the CDR3 is TGTGCCAGCAGCGGGCCACTAGCGGGGGGGCCGAATGAGCAGTTCTTC.